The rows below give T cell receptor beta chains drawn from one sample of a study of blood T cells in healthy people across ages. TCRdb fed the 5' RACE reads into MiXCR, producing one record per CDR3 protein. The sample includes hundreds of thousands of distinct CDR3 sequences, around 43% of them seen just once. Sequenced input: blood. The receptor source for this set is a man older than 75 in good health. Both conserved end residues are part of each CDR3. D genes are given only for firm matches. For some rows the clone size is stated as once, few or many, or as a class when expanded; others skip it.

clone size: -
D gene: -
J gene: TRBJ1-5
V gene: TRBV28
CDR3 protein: CASRGFRNQPQHF
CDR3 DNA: TGTGCCAGCAGGGGGTTTCGAAATCAGCCCCAGCATTTT

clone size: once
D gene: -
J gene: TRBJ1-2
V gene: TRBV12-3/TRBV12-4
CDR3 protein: CASKGDGNYGYTF
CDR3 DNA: TGTGCCAGCAAGGGAGACGGGAACTATGGCTACACCTTC

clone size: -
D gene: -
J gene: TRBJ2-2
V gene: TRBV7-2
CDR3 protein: CASSPRAGELFF
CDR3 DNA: TGTGCCAGCAGCCCTCGGGCTGGGGAGCTGTTTTTT

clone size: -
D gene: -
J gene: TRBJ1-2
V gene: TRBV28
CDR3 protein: CASRVAGADYGYTF
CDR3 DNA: TGTGCCAGCAGGGTGGCGGGGGCTGACTATGGCTACACCTTC

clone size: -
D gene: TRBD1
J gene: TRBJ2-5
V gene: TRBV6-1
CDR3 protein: CASSGSDRGRETQYF
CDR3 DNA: TGTGCCAGCAGTGGATCGGACAGGGGTAGAGAGACCCAGTACTTC

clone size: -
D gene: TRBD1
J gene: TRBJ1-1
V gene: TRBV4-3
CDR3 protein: CASSPTGGTLGTEAFF
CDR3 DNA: TGCGCCAGCAGTCCGACAGGGGGCACGTTGGGCACTGAAGCTTTCTTT

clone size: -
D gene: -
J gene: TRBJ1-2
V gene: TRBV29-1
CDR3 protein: CSVDSVNSPYYGYTF
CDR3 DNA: TGCAGCGTTGATTCGGTCAACAGTCCATACTATGGCTACACCTTC

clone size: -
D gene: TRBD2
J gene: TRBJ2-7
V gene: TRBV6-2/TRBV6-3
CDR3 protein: CAVGWSSGGSSYEQYF
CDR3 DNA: TGTGCCGTCGGATGGTCTAGCGGAGGAAGCTCCTACGAGCAGTACTTC

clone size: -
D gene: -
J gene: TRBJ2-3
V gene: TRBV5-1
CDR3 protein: CASSLAALSTDTQYF
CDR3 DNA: TGCGCCAGCAGCTTGGCAGCGCTTAGCACAGATACGCAGTATTTT

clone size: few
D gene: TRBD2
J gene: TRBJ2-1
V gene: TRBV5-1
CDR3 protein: CASSLMLAGGYNEQFF
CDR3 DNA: TGCGCCAGCAGCTTGATGCTAGCGGGAGGATACAATGAGCAGTTCTTC

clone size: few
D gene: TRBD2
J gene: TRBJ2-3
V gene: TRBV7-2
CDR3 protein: CASSLQAGGPTDTQYF
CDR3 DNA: TGTGCCAGCAGCTTACAGGCGGGGGGGCCCACAGATACGCAGTATTTT

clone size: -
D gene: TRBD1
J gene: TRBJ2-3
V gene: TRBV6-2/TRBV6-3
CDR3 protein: CASHRDRVTDTQYF
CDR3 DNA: TGTGCCAGCCACCGGGACAGAGTCACAGATACGCAGTATTTT

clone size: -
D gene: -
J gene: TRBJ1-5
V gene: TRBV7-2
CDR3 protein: CASSVEGNQPQHF
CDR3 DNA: TGTGCCAGCAGCGTAGAGGGCAATCAGCCCCAGCATTTT

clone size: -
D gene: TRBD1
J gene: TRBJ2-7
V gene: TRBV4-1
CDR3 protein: CASSQGVGQLNHEQYF
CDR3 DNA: TGCGCCAGCAGCCAAGGAGTGGGACAGTTAAACCACGAGCAGTACTTC

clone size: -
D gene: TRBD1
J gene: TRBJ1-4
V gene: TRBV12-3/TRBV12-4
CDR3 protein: CANRGTAEKLFF
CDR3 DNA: TGTGCCAACAGGGGAACGGCTGAAAAACTGTTTTTT

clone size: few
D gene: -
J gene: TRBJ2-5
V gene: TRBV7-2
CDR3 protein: CASSAQGWETQYF
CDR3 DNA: TGTGCCAGCAGCGCACAGGGTTGGGAGACCCAGTACTTC

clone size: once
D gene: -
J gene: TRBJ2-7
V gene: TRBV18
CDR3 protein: CASSPSGGSGNEQYF
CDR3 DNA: TGTGCCAGCTCACCAAGTGGCGGGTCAGGGAATGAGCAGTACTTC

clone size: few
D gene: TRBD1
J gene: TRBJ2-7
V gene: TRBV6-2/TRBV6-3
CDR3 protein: CASSRGTVSYEQYF
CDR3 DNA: TGTGCCAGCAGTAGAGGGACAGTCTCCTACGAGCAGTACTTC

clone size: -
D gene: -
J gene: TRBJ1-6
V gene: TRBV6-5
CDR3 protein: CASSRTEGIGNSPLHF
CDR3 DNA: TGTGCCAGCAGCCGAACTGAAGGGATCGGTAATTCACCCCTCCACTTT

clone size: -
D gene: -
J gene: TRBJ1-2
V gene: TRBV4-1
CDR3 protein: CASSPTGTGYGYTF
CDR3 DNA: TGCGCCAGCAGCCCGACGGGGACGGGGTATGGCTACACCTTC

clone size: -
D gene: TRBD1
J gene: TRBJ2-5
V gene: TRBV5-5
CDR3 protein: CASSTSTGRGIRETQYF
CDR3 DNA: TGTGCCAGCAGCACCTCGACAGGGAGAGGGATAAGAGAGACCCAGTACTTC

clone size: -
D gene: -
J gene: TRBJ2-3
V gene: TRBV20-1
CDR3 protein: CSARSPSSADTQYF
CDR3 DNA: TGCAGTGCCCGAAGCCCCTCTAGCGCAGATACGCAGTATTTT

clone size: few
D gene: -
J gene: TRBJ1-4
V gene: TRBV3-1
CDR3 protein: CASSQDVFPEKLFF
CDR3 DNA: TGTGCCAGCAGCCAAGACGTCTTCCCGGAAAAACTGTTTTTT

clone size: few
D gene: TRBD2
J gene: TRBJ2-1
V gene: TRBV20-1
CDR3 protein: CSPGLAGGPGSYNEQFF
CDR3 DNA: TGCAGTCCCGGACTAGCGGGAGGGCCTGGTTCCTACAATGAGCAGTTCTTC

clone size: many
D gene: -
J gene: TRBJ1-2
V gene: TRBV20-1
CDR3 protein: CSAGYGTRQYGYTF
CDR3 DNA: TGCAGTGCAGGATATGGGACAAGACAATATGGCTACACCTTC

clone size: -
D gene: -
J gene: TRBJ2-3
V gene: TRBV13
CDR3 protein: CASSPARFGGALTDTQYF
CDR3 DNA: TGTGCCAGCAGCCCGGCCCGCTTTGGGGGGGCCCTCACAGATACGCAGTATTTT

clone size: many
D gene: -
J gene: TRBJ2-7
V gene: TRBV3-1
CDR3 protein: CASSQRGEQYF
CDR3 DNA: TGTGCCAGCAGCCAGCGGGGCGAGCAGTACTTC

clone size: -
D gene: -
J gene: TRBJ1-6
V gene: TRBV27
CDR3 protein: CARMGGGAGSPLHF
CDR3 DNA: TGTGCCCGTATGGGGGGGGGCGCAGGTTCACCCCTCCACTTT